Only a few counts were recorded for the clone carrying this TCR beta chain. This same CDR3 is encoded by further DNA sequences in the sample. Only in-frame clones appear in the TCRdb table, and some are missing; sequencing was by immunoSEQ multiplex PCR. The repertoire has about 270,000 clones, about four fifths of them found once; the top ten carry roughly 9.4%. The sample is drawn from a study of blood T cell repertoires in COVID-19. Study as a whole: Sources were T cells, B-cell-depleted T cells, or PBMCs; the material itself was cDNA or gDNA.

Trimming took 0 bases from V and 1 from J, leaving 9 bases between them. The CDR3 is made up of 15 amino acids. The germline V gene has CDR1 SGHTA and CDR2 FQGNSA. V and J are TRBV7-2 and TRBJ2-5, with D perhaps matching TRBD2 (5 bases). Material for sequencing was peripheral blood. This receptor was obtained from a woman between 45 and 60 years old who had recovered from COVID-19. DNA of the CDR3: TGTGCCAGCAGCTTAGCGCGAGGGTCCCAAGAGACCCAGTACTTC. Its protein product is CASSLARGSQETQYF.